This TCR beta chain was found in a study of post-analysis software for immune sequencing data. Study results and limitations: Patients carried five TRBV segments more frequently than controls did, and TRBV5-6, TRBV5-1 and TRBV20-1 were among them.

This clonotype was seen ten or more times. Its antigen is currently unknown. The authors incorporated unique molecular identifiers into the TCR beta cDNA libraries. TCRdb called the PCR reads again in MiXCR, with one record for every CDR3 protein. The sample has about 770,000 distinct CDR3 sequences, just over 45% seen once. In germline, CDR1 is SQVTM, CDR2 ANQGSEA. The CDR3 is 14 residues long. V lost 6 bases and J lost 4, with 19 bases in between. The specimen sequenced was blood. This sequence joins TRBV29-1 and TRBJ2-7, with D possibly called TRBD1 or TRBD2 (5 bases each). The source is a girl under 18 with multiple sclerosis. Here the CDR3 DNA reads TGCAGCGTACGCCGTGGGACGGAGTCGTACGAGCAGTACTTC. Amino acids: CSVRRGTESYEQYF.